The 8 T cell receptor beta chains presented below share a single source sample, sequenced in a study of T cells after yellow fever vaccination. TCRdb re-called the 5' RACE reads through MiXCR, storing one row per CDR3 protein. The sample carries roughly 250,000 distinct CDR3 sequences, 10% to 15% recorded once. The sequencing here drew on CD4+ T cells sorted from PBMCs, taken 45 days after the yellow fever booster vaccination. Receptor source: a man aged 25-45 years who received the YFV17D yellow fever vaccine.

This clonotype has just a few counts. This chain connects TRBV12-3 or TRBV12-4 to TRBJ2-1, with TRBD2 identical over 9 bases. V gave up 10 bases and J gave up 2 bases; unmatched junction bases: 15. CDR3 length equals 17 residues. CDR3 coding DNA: TGTGCCATCCTCGACCTTAGCGGGAGTTTCACCTACAATGAGCAGTTCTTC. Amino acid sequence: CAILDLSGSFTYNEQFF.

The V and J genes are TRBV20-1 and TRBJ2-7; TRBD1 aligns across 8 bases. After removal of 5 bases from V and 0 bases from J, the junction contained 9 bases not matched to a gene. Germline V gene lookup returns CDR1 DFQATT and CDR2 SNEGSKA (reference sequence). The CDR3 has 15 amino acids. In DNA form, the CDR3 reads TGCAGTGCTGGAATCCGGGACAGGTACTCCTACGAGCAGTACTTC. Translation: CSAGIRDRYSYEQYF.

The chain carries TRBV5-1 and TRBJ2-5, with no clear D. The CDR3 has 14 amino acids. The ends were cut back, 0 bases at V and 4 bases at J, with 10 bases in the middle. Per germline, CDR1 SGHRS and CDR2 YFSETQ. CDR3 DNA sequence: TGCGCCAGCAGCTTGGCCGGCGCAGGAGAGACCCAGTACTTC. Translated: CASSLAGAGETQYF.

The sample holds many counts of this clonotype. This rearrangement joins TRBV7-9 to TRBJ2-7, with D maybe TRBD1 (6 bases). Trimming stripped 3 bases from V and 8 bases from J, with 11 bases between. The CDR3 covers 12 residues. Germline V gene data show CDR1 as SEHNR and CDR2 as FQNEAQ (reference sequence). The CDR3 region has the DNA TGTGCCAGCAGCTTCCCCGGGACACAGCAGTACTTC. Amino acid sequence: CASSFPGTQQYF.

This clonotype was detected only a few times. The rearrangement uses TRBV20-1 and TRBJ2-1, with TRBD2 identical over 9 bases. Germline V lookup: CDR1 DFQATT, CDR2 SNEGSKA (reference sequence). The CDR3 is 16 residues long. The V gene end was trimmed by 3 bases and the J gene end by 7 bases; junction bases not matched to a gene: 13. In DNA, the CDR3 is TGCAGTGCTAGTCAGAATAGCGGGAGTTTCCTTAATGAGCAGTTCTTC. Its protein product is CSASQNSGSFLNEQFF.

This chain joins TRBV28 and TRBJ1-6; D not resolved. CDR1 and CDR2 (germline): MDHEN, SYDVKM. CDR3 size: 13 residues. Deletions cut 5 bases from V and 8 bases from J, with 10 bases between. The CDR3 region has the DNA TGTGCCAGCAGTCCGTCTGGTTATTCACCCCTCCACTTT. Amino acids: CASSPSGYSPLHF.

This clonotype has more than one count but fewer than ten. CDR3 protein: CASSSGGEGGETQYF. In DNA, the CDR3 is TGTGCCAGCAGCTCCGGCGGTGAGGGTGGGGAGACCCAGTACTTC. The chain carries TRBV7-3 and TRBJ2-5; D is perhaps TRBD2 (5 bases). V was shortened by 4 bases and J by 5 bases, with 17 bases between the two germline ends. This CDR3 has 15 amino acids. CDR1 and CDR2 (germline): SGHTA, FQGTGA.

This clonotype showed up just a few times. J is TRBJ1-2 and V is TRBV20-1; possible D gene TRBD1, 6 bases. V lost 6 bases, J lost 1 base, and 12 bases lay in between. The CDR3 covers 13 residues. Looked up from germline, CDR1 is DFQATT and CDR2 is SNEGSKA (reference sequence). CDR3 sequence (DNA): TGCAGTGCCGTACAGGGATATAACTATGGCTACACCTTC. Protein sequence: CSAVQGYNYGYTF.